This TCR beta chain was recovered during a study of post-analysis software for immune sequencing data. At the level of the study: In terms of disease course, relapsing-remitting, secondary progressive and progressive-relapsing multiple sclerosis were included. General study results and limits: When patients were compared with controls, a handful of TRBV segments were more frequent, TRBV5-6, TRBV5-1 and TRBV20-1 among them. Under F measure analysis, samples from one preparation batch co-clustered strongly.

Carried by the TCR beta cDNA libraries were unique molecular identifiers. A population of about 0.95 to 10 million T cells gave rise to 400,000 to 550,000 cDNA molecules. TCRdb itself ran the PCR reads through MiXCR, one entry per CDR3 protein. The sample contains about 500,000 distinct CDR3 sequences, roughly 46% of which appear only once. In regard to this clonotype: What it binds is unknown.

Between the trimmed V and J ends, which lost 6 bases and 2 bases, there was a span of 23 bases. The CDR3 runs 17 residues. The germline V gene encodes CDR1 WSHSY and CDR2 SAAADI. The sequence was collected from a girl aged 5-17 years with multiple sclerosis. The rearrangement links TRBV10-2 to TRBJ2-7; D ambiguous. What was sequenced was blood. The CDR3 nucleotides read TGCGCCAGCAGGAAAGGACCCACTGGCTTAGGTACCTACGAGCAGTACTTC. Translation: CASRKGPTGLGTYEQYF.